Presented here are 10 T cell receptor beta chains from one specimen sequenced in a study of T-cell reconstitution after alpha-beta-depleted transplantation in children. As it was prepared, the TCRbeta library received unique molecular identifiers. TCRdb processed the PCR reads anew with MiXCR; each CDR3 protein has one entry. The table lists 400,000 to 550,000 distinct CDR3 sequences, over 9.5% of them singletons. The specimen was PBMCs, collected before TCRalphabeta/CD19-depleted stem cell transplant. These receptors all come from a child under 10 years old with inherited bone marrow failure, due to receive a stem cell transplant.

This clonotype was counted ten times or more. The chain links TRBV5-1 to TRBJ2-1; 10 nucleotides agree with TRBD1. CDR1 SGHRS and CDR2 YFSETQ come from the germline V gene. V trimming: 3 bases; J trimming: 6 bases; junction bases outside the gene matches: 3. This CDR3 spans 14 amino acids. CDR3 bases: TGCGCCAGCAGCTCGACAGGGGGCCTCAATGAGCAGTTCTTC. This encodes CASSSTGGLNEQFF.

This clonotype was seen ten or more times. This likely comes from a read error, as the CDR3 has no conserved phenylalanine or tryptophan at its end. The limits of the CDR3 on the DNA are not certain, so only TCRdb's listed CDR3 is given. The chain uses TRBV4-3 and TRBJ2-1. The CDR3 is 9 residues long, counting both termini. Germline assignment: CDR1 LGHNA and CDR2 YSLEER. The CDR3 loop is CASSQVIPE.

This clonotype appeared many times. This sequence joins TRBV29-1 and TRBJ2-7, with 8 bases identical to TRBD1. Germline V CDR1 and CDR2: SQVTM, ANQGSEA. J lost 2 bases, V lost 3 bases, and 6 bases had no gene match. This CDR3 is built from 14 residues. CDR3 DNA: TGCAGCGTTGATTCGCAGGGGGCTACCTACGAGCAGTACTTC. Amino acids: CSVDSQGATYEQYF.

This clonotype was seen repeatedly, ten times or more. The rearrangement uses TRBV7-2 and TRBJ2-1; 10 nucleotides agree with TRBD2. The CDR3 covers 16 residues. Trimming took 4 bases from V and 5 from J; bases not matched to a gene: 8. Germline V lookup: CDR1 SGHTA, CDR2 FQGNSA. The chain's CDR3 is CASSSYPSGRDNEQFF. The CDR3 DNA reads as TGTGCCAGCAGCTCCTACCCTAGCGGGAGAGACAATGAGCAGTTCTTC.

Details on this clonotype: A much bigger clone sits one base away, suggesting this may be a read error. V usage is TRBV7-8 and J usage is TRBJ2-1; 7 bases fit TRBD2. The CDR3 length is 16 residues. The V gene's germline CDR1 is SGHVS and CDR2 FQNEAQ. Trimming at V came to 5 bases and at J to 8 bases, leaving 15 bases not matched to a gene. The CDR3 bases are TGTGCCAGCAGCCATTCACTAGCGCGAGTATCGGATGAGCAGTTCTTC. Its protein is CASSHSLARVSDEQFF.

This clonotype appeared many times. The V gene is TRBV20-1, the J gene TRBJ1-5, with D tentatively TRBD1 (5 bases). V was trimmed by 6 bases and J by 5 bases, leaving 23 bases between them. Germline V gene sequence: CDR1 DFQATT, CDR2 SNEGSKA (reference sequence). The CDR3 totals 16 residues. The CDR3 loop reads CSAAHRWGRGYQPQHF. The CDR3 DNA is TGCAGTGCCGCACACCGTTGGGGAAGGGGATATCAGCCCCAGCATTTT.

The V gene is TRBV5-6, the J gene TRBJ2-7, with 10 bases lining up with TRBD1. The CDR3 runs to 16 residues. Trimming removed 4 bases from V and 4 bases from J; junction bases left unmatched: 11. Germline V gives CDR1 SGHDT, CDR2 YYEEEE. The CDR3 loop is CASSAYRQGARYEQYF. The CDR3 nucleotides are TGTGCCAGCAGCGCCTATCGACAGGGGGCGCGATACGAGCAGTACTTC. The full variable domain, with the rest looked up from reference TRBV5-6 and TRBJ2-7, is DAGVTQSPTHLIKTRGQQVTLRCSPKSGHDTVSWYQQALGQGPQFIFQYYEEEERQRGNFPDRFSGHQFPNYSSELNVNALLLGDSALYLCASSAYRQGARYEQYFGPGTRLTVT.

The chain is built from TRBV15 and TRBJ2-7; perhaps D is TRBD1 or TRBD2 (5 bases each). In germline, CDR1 is LNHNV, CDR2 YYDKDF (reference sequence). This CDR3 has 13 amino acids. Trimming pared 3 bases from V and 4 bases from J, leaving 10 bases between. The CDR3 bases are TGTGCCACCAGCAGGGGGGTGACTTACGAGCAGTACTTC. Translating it yields CATSRGVTYEQYF.

The sample holds many counts of this clonotype. This sequence joins TRBV5-1 and TRBJ2-5, with TRBD2 identical over 7 bases. The CDR3 contains 15 residues. Germline V gene data show CDR1 as SGHRS and CDR2 as YFSETQ. J was trimmed by 1 base and V by 2 bases; bases with no gene match: 5. The CDR3 nucleotides read TGCGCCAGCAGCTTCTCAGCGGGGATCCAAGAGACCCAGTACTTC. Protein: CASSFSAGIQETQYF.

A word on this clonotype: A read error is likely, as this CDR3 ends without the conserved phenylalanine or tryptophan. The chain recombines TRBV7-2 with TRBJ2-7; 8 bases match TRBD1. Looked up from germline, CDR1 is SGHTA and CDR2 is FQGNSA. V gave up 5 bases and J gave up 7 bases; unmatched junction bases: 10. CDR3 size: 14 residues. The CDR3 DNA reads as TGTGCCAGCAGCAACGGACAGGGATCGGGGGAGCAGTACCTC. It yields the protein CASSNGQGSGEQYL.